Listed here are 21 T cell receptor beta chains from one sample, sequenced in a study of regulatory T cells in long-lasting Graves disease. The time point: persistent/refractory GD, antithyroid drugs over 5 years with positive TRAb. The TCR library was prepared using RNA isolated from PBMCs. Sequencing libraries for TCR beta were prepared with iRepertoire HTBI primers and Arm-PCR of CDR3 regions. TCRdb reprocessed the multiplex PCR reads with MiXCR, giving one entry per CDR3 protein. The table lists 360,000 or so distinct CDR3 sequences, about 23% of them singletons. The sample here was peripheral blood mononuclear cells (PBMCs), taken when the disease was refractory, from a patient treated with antithyroid drugs. The receptors were gathered from a woman between 40 and 50 years old with Graves disease.

This clonotype was seen repeatedly, ten times or more. The J gene is TRBJ1-4, the V gene TRBV2; a weak D match, TRBD1 (6 bases). Germline lookup yields CDR1 SNHLY and CDR2 FYNNEI. Trimming cost V 5 bases and J 4 bases, with 11 bases left between them. This CDR3 spans 14 amino acids. The CDR3 coding sequence is TGTGCCAGCAGTAAGGACAGAAGTAATGAAAAACTGTTTTTT. Protein: CASSKDRSNEKLFF. The full variable domain, its missing parts supplied by reference TRBV2 and TRBJ1-4, is EPEVTQTPSHQVTQMGQEVILRCVPISNHLYFYWYRQILGQKVEFLVSFYNNEISEKSEIFDDQFSVERPDGSNFTLKIRSTKLEDSAMYFCASSKDRSNEKLFFGSGTQLSVL.

For this clonotype: At one end the junction does not follow the germline gene, possibly because of a read error. This chain joins TRBV20-1 and TRBJ2-7; tentatively, D is TRBD2 (6 bases). CDR1 and CDR2 (germline): DFQATT, SNEGSKA (reference sequence). The length of the CDR3 is 13 residues. CDR3 in amino acids: CSARDKRASEQYF. CDR3 nucleotides: TGCAGTGCCAGAGACAAGCGGGCGAGCGAGCAGTACTTC.

The J gene is TRBJ2-5, the V gene TRBV4-1; D remains ambiguous. The germline gives CDR1 MGHRA, CDR2 YSYEKL. The CDR3 length is 13 residues. V was shortened by 4 bases and J by 5 bases, with 11 bases between the two germline ends. The CDR3 reads CASSRFGYETQYF. The CDR3 DNA is TGCGCCAGCAGCCGATTTGGTTACGAGACCCAGTACTTC.

This clonotype was seen repeatedly, ten times or more. This sequence joins TRBV28 and TRBJ1-2; no reliable D call. The V gene's germline CDR1 is MDHEN and CDR2 SYDVKM. The CDR3 spans 13 residues. V lost 8 bases and J 8 bases, leaving 18 bases between the germline ends. CDR3 DNA: TGTGCCAGCCGATTAAGGGCCTCTAAGGGCTACACCTTC. Protein product: CASRLRASKGYTF.

As regards this clonotype: A read error may explain this, as a much larger clone is one base away. The chain recombines TRBV9 with TRBJ1-1, with D possibly being TRBD1 (5 bases). Germline assignment: CDR1 SGDLS and CDR2 YYNGEE. V gave up 4 bases and J gave up 1 base, with 14 bases separating them. The CDR3 is 15 residues long. The CDR3 loop reads CASSPQTVPNTEAFF. The CDR3 DNA reads TGTGCCAGCAGCCCACAGACAGTCCCGAACACTGAAGCTTTCTTT. The variable domain in full, with the rest retrieved from reference TRBV9 and TRBJ1-1, is DSGVTQTPKHLITATGQRVTLRCSPRSGDLSVYWYQQSLDQGLQFLIQYYNGEERAKGNILERFSAQQFPDLHSELNLSSLELGDSALYFCASSPQTVPNTEAFFGQGTRLTVV.

This clonotype was seen ten or more times. The chain recombines TRBV7-8 with TRBJ1-5, with TRBD1 as a possible D gene (5 bases). Germline lookup yields CDR1 SGHVS and CDR2 FQNEAQ. Between the trimmed V and J ends, which lost 8 bases and 2 bases, there was a span of 13 bases. The CDR3 spans 14 residues. In nucleotides, the CDR3 is TGTGCCAGCTCTTCCCAGGGAGGCAATCAGCCCCAGCATTTT. Protein: CASSSQGGNQPQHF.

V and J are TRBV7-6 and TRBJ2-7, with D possibly matching TRBD2 (6 bases). The DNA end is a closer match to TRBJ2-5, so the J assignment may be wrong. The CDR3 spans 15 residues. The germline V gene has CDR1 SGHVS and CDR2 FNYEAQ. Here the CDR3 reads CASSLGGTRSETQYF. CDR3 sequence (DNA): TGTGCCAGCAGTCTGGGGGGAACTAGGAGTGAGACCCAGTACTTC.

This clonotype was recorded many times. The chain has TRBV2 and TRBJ2-7; 9 nucleotides agree with TRBD1. Trimming at V came to 7 bases and at J to 0 bases, leaving 1 base not matched to a gene. The CDR3 is 13 amino acids. Germline-derived CDR1 and CDR2 are SNHLY and FYNNEI. CDR3 sequence reads: CASKGQGSYEQYF. Written as DNA, the CDR3 is TGTGCCAGCAAGGGACAGGGCTCCTACGAGCAGTACTTC.

This clonotype was detected ten times or more. The chain carries TRBV6-1 and TRBJ2-2; possibly TRBD2 for D (6 bases). The CDR3 sequence is 17 residues long. Germline V gene sequence: CDR1 MNHNS, CDR2 SASEGT. Trimming took off 5 bases at V and 2 bases at J, with 18 bases between the two ends. The CDR3: CASSILPGLRNTGELFF. Here the CDR3 DNA reads TGTGCCAGCAGTATACTACCGGGACTGCGAAACACCGGGGAGCTGTTTTTT.

This clonotype was counted ten times or more. This chain connects TRBV12-3 or TRBV12-4 to TRBJ1-2; unclear D gene. V lost 1 base and J lost 8, with 11 bases in between. The CDR3 totals 13 residues. CDR3 amino acids: CASSLVRRYGYTF. In DNA form, the CDR3 reads TGTGCCAGCAGTTTAGTCAGGCGCTACGGCTACACCTTC.

This clonotype was detected a few times. The chain links TRBV7-9 to TRBJ2-7, with 10 positions matching TRBD2. The CDR3 spans 15 residues. Unmatched junction bases numbered 6, after V lost 6 bases and J lost 1 base. CDR1 is SEHNR and CDR2 is FQNEAQ in the germline V gene (reference sequence). This CDR3 reads CASRDGLAASYEQYF. CDR3 in DNA: TGTGCCAGCAGGGACGGACTAGCGGCGTCCTACGAGCAGTACTTC.

This chain links TRBV5-1 with TRBJ2-7; no clear D. This CDR3 is built from 14 residues. Germline assignment: CDR1 SGHRS and CDR2 YFSETQ. V was clipped by 4 bases and J by 3 bases, with 14 bases between them. The CDR3 reads CASSPGFRYYEQYF. The DNA for the CDR3 is TGCGCCAGCAGCCCAGGATTCCGCTACTACGAGCAGTACTTC.

This clonotype was seen a few times. The V and J genes are TRBV7-8 and TRBJ2-7, with D hard to call. The CDR3 sequence is 13 residues long. Germline-derived CDR1 and CDR2 are SGHVS and FQNEAQ. V gave up 4 bases and J gave up 3 bases, with 10 bases separating them. The DNA of the CDR3 is TGTGCCAGCAGCTCAAGAAGGAACTACGAGCAGTACTTC. Encoded protein: CASSSRRNYEQYF.

The chain is built from TRBV28 and TRBJ2-3; TRBD2 might be the D (6 bases). CDR3 length equals 17 residues. Trimming left V 6 bases short and J 0 bases short, with 19 bases between. Germline loops: CDR1 MDHEN, CDR2 SYDVKM. CDR3 sequence reads: CASSSERLAASTDTQYF. The CDR3, as DNA: TGTGCCAGCAGCTCAGAAAGATTAGCGGCCAGCACAGATACGCAGTATTTT.

There are a few counts of this clonotype. The rearrangement joins TRBV11-2 to TRBJ2-2, with D tentatively TRBD2 (6 bases). The germline V gene encodes CDR1 SGHAT and CDR2 FQNNGV. The CDR3 totals 14 residues. Trimming shortened V by 11 bases and J by 1 base, and 14 bases separated the two germline ends. The CDR3 protein is CAWRVNRNTGELFF. CDR3 sequence (DNA): TGTGCCTGGAGGGTGAACCGGAACACCGGGGAGCTGTTTTTT.

This clonotype appeared many times. The V call is TRBV28, the J call TRBJ1-5; the D is unclear. Trimming stripped 5 bases from V and 1 base from J, with 6 bases between. CDR1 and CDR2 from the germline V gene are MDHEN and SYDVKM. The CDR3 sequence is 13 residues long. The CDR3 nucleotides read TGTGCCAGCAGTCCCTTAAGCAATCAGCCCCAGCATTTT. As protein: CASSPLSNQPQHF.

In its sample, this clonotype was seen many times. This chain connects TRBV5-1 to TRBJ2-2; a possible D gene is TRBD2 (5 bases). CDR1 is SGHRS and CDR2 is YFSETQ in the germline V gene. Trimming removed 0 bases at V and 1 base at J, with 7 bases between. The CDR3 has 15 residues. The CDR3 protein is CASSLVALNTGELFF. CDR3 bases: TGCGCCAGCAGCTTGGTAGCGCTGAACACCGGGGAGCTGTTTTTT.

As regards this clonotype: This may be a read error: a much more frequent sequence differs by one nucleotide. V and J are TRBV27 and TRBJ2-7; D unresolved. This CDR3 contains 14 residues. The germline CDR1 and CDR2 sequences are MNHEY and SMNVEV (reference sequence). The CDR3 spells CASSLSVGSYGQYF. The CDR3 DNA follows: TGTGCCAGCAGTTTATCCGTGGGTTCCTACGGGCAGTACTTC.

Many counts were recorded for this clonotype. The V and J genes are TRBV28 and TRBJ2-5; the match to TRBD1 covers 7 bases. Trimming took 3 bases from V and 5 from J; bases not matched to a gene: 9. CDR3 length: 15 residues. Germline V gene sequence: CDR1 MDHEN, CDR2 SYDVKM. This CDR3 reads CASSFSNRGRETQYF. The CDR3 nucleotides are TGTGCCAGCAGTTTTAGCAACAGGGGAAGGGAGACCCAGTACTTC.

Only a few counts were recorded for this clonotype. This rearrangement joins TRBV5-1 to TRBJ2-7; 7 bases are shared with TRBD1. Germline V lookup: CDR1 SGHRS, CDR2 YFSETQ. The CDR3 runs to 14 residues. V was pared by 0 bases and J by 6 bases, with 6 bases of the junction left unmatched. The DNA for the CDR3 is TGCGCCAGCAGCTTGGGCCGGGACAGCCTCGAGCAGTACTTC. As protein: CASSLGRDSLEQYF.

This clonotype came up a few times. The gene calls are TRBV6-2 or TRBV6-3 and TRBJ2-1; 11 nucleotides line up with TRBD2. Germline loops: CDR1 MNHEY, CDR2 SVGEGT. The V gene end was trimmed by 6 bases and the J gene end by 3 bases; junction bases not matched to a gene: 4. The CDR3 sequence is 15 residues long. The CDR3 is CASRPTSGSYNEQFF. The CDR3 nucleotides are TGTGCCAGCAGACCCACTAGCGGGAGCTACAATGAGCAGTTCTTC.